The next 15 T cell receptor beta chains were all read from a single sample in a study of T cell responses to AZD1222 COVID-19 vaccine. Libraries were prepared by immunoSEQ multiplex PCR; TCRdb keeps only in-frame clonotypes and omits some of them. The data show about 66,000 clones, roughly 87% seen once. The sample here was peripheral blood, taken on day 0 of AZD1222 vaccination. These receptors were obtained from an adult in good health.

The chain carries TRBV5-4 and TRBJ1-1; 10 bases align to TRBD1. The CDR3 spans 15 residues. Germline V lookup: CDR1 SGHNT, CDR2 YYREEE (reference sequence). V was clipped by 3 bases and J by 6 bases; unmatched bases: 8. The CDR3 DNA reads TGTGCCAGCAGCTCCGCGACAGGGGGCTGGGCTGAAGCTTTCTTT. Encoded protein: CASSSATGGWAEAFF.

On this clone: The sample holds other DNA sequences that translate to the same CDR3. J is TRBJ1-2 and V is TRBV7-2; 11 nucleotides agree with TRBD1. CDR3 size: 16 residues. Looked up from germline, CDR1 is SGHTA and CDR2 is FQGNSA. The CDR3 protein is CAGGLGTGGSVYGYTF. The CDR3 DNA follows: TGTGCGGGAGGTCTGGGGACAGGGGGGTCGGTCTATGGCTACACCTTC.

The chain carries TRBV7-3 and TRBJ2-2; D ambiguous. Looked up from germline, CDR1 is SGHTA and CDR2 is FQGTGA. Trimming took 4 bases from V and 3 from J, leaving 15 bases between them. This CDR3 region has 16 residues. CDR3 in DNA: TGTGCCAGCAGCTCAACAGTAAGGACGGACACCGGGGAGCTGTTTTTT. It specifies CASSSTVRTDTGELFF.

As DNA, the CDR3 is TGTGCCAGTAGTATGAGCGTCGTGGACTATGGCTACACCTTC. This gives the protein CASSMSVVDYGYTF. The chain combines TRBV19 with TRBJ1-2; no reliable D call. CDR1 is LNHDA, CDR2 SQIVND, per germline (reference sequence). V was cut by 3 bases and J by 3 bases, with 11 bases left in between. There are 14 residues in the CDR3.

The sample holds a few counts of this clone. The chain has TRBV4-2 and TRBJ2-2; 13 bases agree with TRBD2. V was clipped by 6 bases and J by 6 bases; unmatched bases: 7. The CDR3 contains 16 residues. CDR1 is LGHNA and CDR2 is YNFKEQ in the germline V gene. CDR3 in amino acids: CASRGTSGDGAGELFF. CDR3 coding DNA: TGTGCCAGCAGGGGGACTAGCGGGGATGGGGCCGGGGAGCTGTTTTTT.

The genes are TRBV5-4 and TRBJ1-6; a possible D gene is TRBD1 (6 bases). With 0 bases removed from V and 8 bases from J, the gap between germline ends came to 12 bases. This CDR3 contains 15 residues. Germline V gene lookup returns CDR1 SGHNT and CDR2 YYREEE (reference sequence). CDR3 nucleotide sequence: TGTGCCAGCAGCTTGGACAGGGCCCAGGATTCACCCCTCCACTTT. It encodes CASSLDRAQDSPLHF.

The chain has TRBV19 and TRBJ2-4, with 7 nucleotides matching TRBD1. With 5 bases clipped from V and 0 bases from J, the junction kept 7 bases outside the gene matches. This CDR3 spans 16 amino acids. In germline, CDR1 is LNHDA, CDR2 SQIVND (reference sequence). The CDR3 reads CASSPGTDLAKNIQYF. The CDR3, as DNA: TGTGCCAGTAGTCCTGGGACAGATCTAGCCAAAAACATTCAGTACTTC.

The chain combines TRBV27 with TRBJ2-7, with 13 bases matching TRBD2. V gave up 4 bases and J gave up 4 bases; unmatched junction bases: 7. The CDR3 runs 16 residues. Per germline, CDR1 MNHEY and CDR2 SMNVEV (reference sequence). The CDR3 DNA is TGTGCCAGCAGTTCACCAACTAGCGGGGGGGGATACGAGCAGTACTTC. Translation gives CASSSPTSGGGYEQYF.

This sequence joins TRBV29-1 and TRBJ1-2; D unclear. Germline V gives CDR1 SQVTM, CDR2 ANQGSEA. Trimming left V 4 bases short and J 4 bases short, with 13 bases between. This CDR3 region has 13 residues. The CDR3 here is CSVASEATYGYTF. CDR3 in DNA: TGCAGCGTTGCCTCCGAGGCCACCTATGGCTACACCTTC.

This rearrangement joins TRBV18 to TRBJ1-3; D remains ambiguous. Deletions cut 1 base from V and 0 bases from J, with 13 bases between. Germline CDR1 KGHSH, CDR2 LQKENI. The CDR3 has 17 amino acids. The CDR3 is CASSPLSQLLSGNTIYF. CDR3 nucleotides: TGTGCCAGCTCACCACTAAGCCAGCTTCTCTCTGGAAACACCATATATTTT.

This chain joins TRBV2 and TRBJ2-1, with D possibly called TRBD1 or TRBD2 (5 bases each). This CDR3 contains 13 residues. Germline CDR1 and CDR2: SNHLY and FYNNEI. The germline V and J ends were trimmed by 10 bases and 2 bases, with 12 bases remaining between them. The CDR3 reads CATLRGTYNEQFF. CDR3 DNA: TGTGCCACCCTCCGGGGCACCTACAATGAGCAGTTCTTC.

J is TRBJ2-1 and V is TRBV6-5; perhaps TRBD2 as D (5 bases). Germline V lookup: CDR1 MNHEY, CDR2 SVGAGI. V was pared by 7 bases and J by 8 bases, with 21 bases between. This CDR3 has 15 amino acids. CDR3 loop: CASTAGPNGGDEQFF. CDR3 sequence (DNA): TGTGCCAGCACTGCCGGGCCTAACGGAGGCGATGAGCAGTTCTTC.

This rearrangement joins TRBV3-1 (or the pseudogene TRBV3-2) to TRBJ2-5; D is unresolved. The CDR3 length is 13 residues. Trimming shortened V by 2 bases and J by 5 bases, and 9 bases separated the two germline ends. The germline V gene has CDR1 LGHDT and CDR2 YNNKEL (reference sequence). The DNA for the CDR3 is TGTGCCAGCAGCCAAAGTGTCGTGGAGACCCAGTACTTC. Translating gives CASSQSVVETQYF.

The CDR3 reads CASSPPTRGLTLAPNTGELFF. The CDR3 bases are TGTGCCAGCAGCCCTCCTACTAGGGGACTGACTCTTGCCCCGAACACCGGGGAGCTGTTTTTT. This chain connects TRBV2 to TRBJ2-2, with D maybe TRBD2 (6 bases). The V gene lost 6 bases and the J gene lost 0 bases, with 29 bases spanning the gap. The germline CDR1 and CDR2 sequences are SNHLY and FYNNEI. This CDR3 has 21 residues. The whole variable domain, filled in from reference TRBV2 and TRBJ2-2, reads EPEVTQTPSHQVTQMGQEVILRCVPISNHLYFYWYRQILGQKVEFLVSFYNNEISEKSEIFDDQFSVERPDGSNFTLKIRSTKLEDSAMYFCASSPPTRGLTLAPNTGELFFGEGSRLTVL.

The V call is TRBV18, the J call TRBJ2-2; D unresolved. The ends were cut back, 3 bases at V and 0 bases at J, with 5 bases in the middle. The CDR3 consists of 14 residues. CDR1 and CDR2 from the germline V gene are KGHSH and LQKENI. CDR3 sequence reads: CASSPDTNTGELFF. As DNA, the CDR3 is TGTGCCAGCTCACCCGACACGAACACCGGGGAGCTGTTTTTT.